Listed here is a single T cell receptor beta chain. The protocol was immunoSEQ multiplex PCR, while the TCRdb copy is restricted to in-frame clones and leaves out a portion. The table has tens of thousands of clones, over 75% seen once. Between the trimmed V and J ends, which lost 5 bases and 5 bases, there was a span of 14 bases. CDR3 size: 14 residues. CDR1 and CDR2 from the germline V gene are MNHNY and SVGAGI (reference sequence). The data stem from a study of glioma-infiltrating T cells after dendritic cell vaccination. Selection required adequate fresh-frozen tumor tissue plus more than two years' survival data.

Sequencing was performed on blood, taken before dendritic cell vaccination. This TCR derives from a human donor with glioblastoma. V and J are TRBV6-6 and TRBJ2-3, with D maybe TRBD2 (5 bases). DNA of the CDR3: TGTGCCAGCAGTCCGGCGGGTCTCGGAGATACGCAGTATTTT. Encoded protein: CASSPAGLGDTQYF.